The sequence of this T cell receptor (beta chain) was determined in a study of cytomegalovirus exposure and HLA in healthy donors. Study in general: A prior study identified just under 120 million unique TCR beta sequences from 180 million or so T cells. Study-wide results and caveats: When analyzed later, a missense DCLRE1C variant was found to be linked to TCR beta V- and J-gene trimming. Altogether, 160 or so TCR beta chains were recorded as cytomegalovirus-associated.

PCR primers comprised 60 Vbeta and 13 Jbeta primers. In the study's own analysis: The count from a later analysis was 65 million to 90 million unique TCR beta chains, about 10 million of them shared. This table comes from immunoSEQ multiplex PCR, and its TCRdb copy is limited to in-frame clones, with some not included. V and J calls and clone size are given by that table; D and trimming were obtained from the DNA. The data hold 70,000 to 95,000 clones, with around 77% observed a single time. Per germline, CDR1 SGHRS and CDR2 YFSETQ. This CDR3 region has 15 residues. V gave up 3 bases and J gave up 5 bases; unmatched junction bases: 6. There are a few counts of this clone. Its antigen is unknown.

Sequenced sample: PBMCs. This sequence originates from a man between 50 and 59 years old in good health and CMV-seronegative. The chain recombines TRBV5-1 with TRBJ1-4; TRBD1 matches at 8 bases. The CDR3 loop is CASSSTGGRNEKLFF. The CDR3 bases are TGCGCCAGCAGCTCCACAGGGGGTAGGAATGAAAAACTGTTTTTT. The variable domain in full, with the rest retrieved from reference TRBV5-1 and TRBJ1-4, is KAGVTQTPRYLIKTRGQQVTLSCSPISGHRSVSWYQQTPGQGLQFLFEYFSETQRNKGNFPGRFSGRQFSNSRSEMNVSTLELGDSALYLCASSSTGGRNEKLFFGSGTQLSVL.